Below are 17 T cell receptor beta chains sequenced from a single sample in a study of cytomegalovirus exposure and HLA in healthy donors. 13 Jbeta primers and 60 Vbeta primers were used for the PCR. Profiled with immunoSEQ multiplex PCR; TCRdb holds only in-frame clones, not every one. The sample includes around 130,000 clones, about 71% of them seen just once. The sample comprised PBMCs. These receptors all come from a woman in her sixties in good health and CMV-seropositive.

This clone was counted a few times. This sequence joins TRBV10-1 and TRBJ2-7; possibly TRBD2 for D (6 bases). The CDR3 is 15 amino acids. Germline-derived CDR1 and CDR2 are WNHNN and SYGVQD (reference sequence). The V and J ends lost 3 bases and 0 bases respectively, with 12 bases between them. CDR3 region: CASSDRAAGSYEQYF. For the CDR3, the DNA is TGCGCCAGCAGTGACCGGGCAGCGGGCTCCTACGAGCAGTACTTC.

V gene TRBV9 combines with J gene TRBJ2-7, with 8 bases aligning to TRBD1. Germline V lookup: CDR1 SGDLS, CDR2 YYNGEE. The CDR3 is made up of 15 amino acids. With V trimmed by 7 bases and J by 5 bases, 14 bases remained unmatched. CDR3 bases: TGTGCCAGCTCCCAAAGGACAGGGATCAGGGACGAGCAGTACTTC. This translates into CASSQRTGIRDEQYF.

The V and J genes are TRBV19 and TRBJ2-3, with D possibly being TRBD1 (6 bases). Germline loops: CDR1 LNHDA, CDR2 SQIVND (reference sequence). The CDR3 totals 15 residues. V lost 6 bases to trimming and J lost 2 bases, with 15 bases between them. The DNA of the CDR3 is TGTGCCAGTAGGAGAAAGGACAGTGTCACAGATACGCAGTATTTT. It is translated as CASRRKDSVTDTQYF.

This chain uses TRBV5-1 with TRBJ2-7, with 10 nucleotides matching TRBD1. CDR1 SGHRS and CDR2 YFSETQ come from the germline V gene. CDR3 length equals 15 residues. With 4 bases clipped from V and 1 base from J, the junction kept 5 bases outside the gene matches. The CDR3: CASSPGQGFSYEQYF. CDR3 nucleotides: TGCGCCAGCAGCCCGGGACAGGGGTTTTCCTACGAGCAGTACTTC.

This clone was seen only once. Other DNA sequences in the sample encode the same CDR3. The rearrangement links TRBV9 to TRBJ1-1; D gene ambiguous. This CDR3 contains 12 residues. The germline V gene encodes CDR1 SGDLS and CDR2 YYNGEE. The germline V and J ends were trimmed by 2 bases and 1 base, with 3 bases remaining between them. The CDR3 is CASSVSNTEAFF. The CDR3 coding sequence is TGTGCCAGCAGCGTCTCGAACACTGAAGCTTTCTTT.

With regard to this clone: Distinct nucleotide sequences in the sample also encode this CDR3. The V gene is TRBV9, the J gene TRBJ1-2; tentative D call: TRBD1 (5 bases). CDR1 is SGDLS and CDR2 is YYNGEE in the germline V gene. The CDR3 has 14 residues. Trimming removed 0 bases from V and 1 base from J, with 7 bases in between. The CDR3 bases are TGTGCCAGCAGCGTAGGGGGGGGTAACTATGGCTACACCTTC. Translating it yields CASSVGGGNYGYTF.

The rearrangement uses TRBV9 and TRBJ2-1, with 8 bases identical to TRBD2. The CDR3 loop spans 15 amino acids. V shed 4 bases, J shed 9 bases, and the junction held 12 bases outside the gene matches. The V gene's germline CDR1 is SGDLS and CDR2 YYNGEE. This CDR3 is CASSPPGLGRSEQFF. The CDR3 DNA reads TGTGCCAGCAGCCCCCCGGGACTAGGAAGGAGTGAGCAGTTCTTC.

This chain connects TRBV7-3 to TRBJ2-2; 10 bases line up with TRBD1. Germline V gene sequence: CDR1 SGHTA, CDR2 FQGTGA. The CDR3 extends over 16 amino acids. J gave up 5 bases and V 3 bases, and 6 bases lay outside the gene matches. The CDR3 is CASSFVGGQGTGELFF. The CDR3 DNA is TGTGCCAGCAGCTTTGTTGGGGGACAGGGGACCGGGGAGCTGTTTTTT.

V is TRBV7-9 and J is TRBJ2-7; D may be TRBD1 (6 bases). V gave up 0 bases and J gave up 4 bases, with 13 bases separating them. CDR1 is SEHNR and CDR2 is FQNEAQ in the germline V gene (reference sequence). The CDR3 covers 15 residues. The CDR3 bases are TGTGCCAGCAGCTTAGCGACAGGCTATCAATACGAGCAGTACTTC. It codes for CASSLATGYQYEQYF.

The V and J genes are TRBV11-2 and TRBJ2-1, with 9 bases matching TRBD2. Looked up from germline, CDR1 is SGHAT and CDR2 is FQNNGV. The CDR3 covers 17 residues. The V segment lost 3 bases and the J segment 8 bases; nucleotides outside the gene matches: 14. CDR3 sequence reads: CASSFLAVAGVQYEQFF. The CDR3 DNA reads TGTGCCAGCAGCTTTCTCGCGGTAGCGGGGGTCCAGTATGAGCAGTTCTTC.

This clone was counted between two and nine times. The gene calls are TRBV11-3 and TRBJ2-2; the match to TRBD2 covers 8 bases. Looked up from germline, CDR1 is SGHNT and CDR2 is YENEEA. After removal of 4 bases from V and 5 bases from J, the junction contained 6 bases not matched to a gene. This CDR3 is 15 amino acids long. Here the CDR3 reads CASSSGTRGTGELFF. As DNA, the CDR3 is TGTGCCAGCAGCTCCGGGACTAGGGGTACCGGGGAGCTGTTTTTT.

V usage is TRBV9 and J usage is TRBJ2-1; no firm D call. Per the germline V gene, CDR1 is SGDLS and CDR2 is YYNGEE. Trimming removed 0 bases at V and 3 bases at J, with 10 bases between. CDR3 length equals 15 residues. CDR3 loop: CASSVENSIYNEQFF. CDR3 sequence (DNA): TGTGCCAGCAGCGTAGAGAATAGCATCTACAATGAGCAGTTCTTC.

This chain links TRBV6-1 with TRBJ1-5, with 8 bases identical to TRBD1. Per the germline V gene, CDR1 is MNHNS and CDR2 is SASEGT. With 6 bases clipped from V and 7 bases from J, the junction kept 5 bases outside the gene matches. The CDR3 is 13 amino acids. CDR3 residues: CASSRDRLQPQHF. CDR3 coding DNA: TGTGCCAGCAGCAGGGACAGGCTGCAGCCCCAGCATTTT.

The chain carries TRBV5-1 and TRBJ2-2; TRBD1 aligns across 7 bases. CDR3 length equals 16 residues. Germline CDR1 and CDR2: SGHRS and YFSETQ. The junction had 13 bases not matched to a gene; V was cut back by 6 bases and J by 5 bases. The CDR3 loop reads CASTFDRVIFTGELFF. The CDR3 nucleotides are TGCGCCAGCACCTTTGACAGGGTTATTTTTACCGGGGAGCTGTTTTTT.

This clone was picked up a small number of times. The gene calls are TRBV6-1 and TRBJ1-1, with TRBD1 identical over 7 bases. J was trimmed by 4 bases and V by 6 bases; bases with no gene match: 5. The CDR3 extends over 13 amino acids. Germline CDR1 and CDR2: MNHNS and SASEGT. The CDR3 sequence is CASRDRWSTEAFF. CDR3 nucleotides: TGTGCCAGCAGGGACAGGTGGAGCACTGAAGCTTTCTTT.

This rearrangement joins TRBV6-4 to TRBJ1-2; 10 positions match TRBD1. V trimming: 3 bases; J trimming: 8 bases; junction bases outside the gene matches: 3. This CDR3 region has 13 residues. The germline V gene encodes CDR1 MRHNA and CDR2 SNTAGT. DNA of the CDR3: TGTGCCAGCAGTGAAGGGACAGGGGAAGGCTACACCTTC. The encoded protein is CASSEGTGEGYTF.

The chain uses TRBV19 and TRBJ1-3; tentative D call: TRBD1 (6 bases). V lost 6 bases to trimming and J lost 0 bases, with 15 bases between them. From germline, CDR1 is LNHDA and CDR2 SQIVND (reference sequence). The CDR3 consists of 16 residues. CDR3 sequence: CASRSRPGDSGNTIYF. DNA for the CDR3: TGTGCCAGTAGGTCCCGCCCAGGGGACTCTGGAAACACCATATATTTT. Looking up the rest from reference TRBV19 and TRBJ1-3 gives the full variable domain: DGGITQSPKYLFRKEGQNVTLSCEQNLNHDAMYWYRQDPGQGLRLIYYSQIVNDFQKGDIAEGYSVSREKKESFPLTVTSAQKNPTAFYLCASRSRPGDSGNTIYFGEGSWLTVV.